Below, 8 T cell receptor beta chains from the same sample are listed, as sequenced in a study of vaccination and CD4 T cells after COVID-19. Stated treatment: 10-day PBMC culture with coronavirus spike peptide pools or control peptides (ViraFEST assay). An Oncomine TCR Beta short-read assay was used to sequence the DNA from cultured CD4+ T cells. One entry per CDR3 protein results from TCRdb running MiXCR on the PCR reads. The profile shows some 10,000 distinct CDR3 sequences, 46% of them singletons. The antigens for these receptors are not known. The sequenced sample consisted of CD4+ T cells from blood, cultured in vitro. The receptors shown here come from a human donor who had recovered from COVID-19.

This clonotype has just a few counts. This chain links TRBV5-8 with TRBJ2-3; the D gene is possibly TRBD1 (6 bases). This CDR3 has 13 residues. From germline, CDR1 is SGHTS and CDR2 YDEGEE. The V end lost 5 bases, the J end lost 3 bases, and 10 bases lay between the germline ends. CDR3 in amino acids: CASRFTGTDTQYF. The CDR3 nucleotides are TGTGCCAGCAGGTTTACAGGGACAGATACGCAGTATTTT.

V gene TRBV9 combines with J gene TRBJ2-3; D is unclear. The germline V and J ends were trimmed by 2 bases and 0 bases, with 4 bases remaining between them. The length of the CDR3 is 13 residues. Germline V gene data show CDR1 as SGDLS and CDR2 as YYNGEE. CDR3 protein: CASSVGSTDTQYF. The CDR3 DNA follows: TGTGCCAGCAGCGTCGGCAGCACAGATACGCAGTATTTT.

The chain links TRBV14 to TRBJ1-2; the D is unclear. Trimming took off 0 bases at V and 1 base at J, with 6 bases between the two ends. The length of the CDR3 is 14 residues. Per the germline V gene, CDR1 is SGHDN and CDR2 is FVKESK. The CDR3 loop reads CASSQERVNYGYTF. CDR3 DNA sequence: TGTGCCAGCAGCCAAGAACGGGTTAACTATGGCTACACCTTC.

This clonotype was detected only a few times. The V gene is TRBV20-1, the J gene TRBJ1-5; possible D gene TRBD1, 5 bases. Trimming removed 5 bases from V and 2 bases from J, with 16 bases in between. The CDR3 has 15 residues. Germline V gene lookup returns CDR1 DFQATT and CDR2 SNEGSKA (reference sequence). CDR3 sequence (DNA): TGCAGTGCTCAGATGGGGGGTCGGGGCAATCAGCCCCAGCATTTT. Residues: CSAQMGGRGNQPQHF.

The chain is built from TRBV7-2 and TRBJ2-7; 11 bases line up with TRBD1. CDR3 length: 14 amino acids. V was clipped by 4 bases and J by 4 bases; unmatched bases: 3. The germline CDR1 and CDR2 sequences are SGHTA and FQGNSA. In DNA, the CDR3 is TGTGCCAGCAGCTCCGGGACAGGGGGTTACGAGCAGTACTTC. Translated: CASSSGTGGYEQYF.

V is TRBV5-1 and J is TRBJ2-7; no firm D call. CDR1 is SGHRS and CDR2 is YFSETQ in the germline V gene. V was trimmed by 5 bases and J by 0 bases, leaving 9 bases between them. The CDR3 contains 13 residues. For the CDR3, the DNA is TGCGCCAGCAGTGTCACGTCCTCCTACGAGCAGTACTTC. It translates to CASSVTSSYEQYF.

The chain combines TRBV15 with TRBJ2-4; TRBD2 aligns across 7 bases. Looked up from germline, CDR1 is LNHNV and CDR2 is YYDKDF (reference sequence). The CDR3 sequence is 12 residues long. Losses at the gene ends were 0 bases for V and 14 bases for J; bases not matched to a gene: 4. The DNA of the CDR3 is TGTGCCACCAGCAGAGAGGGGGGGAGAAAGTACTTC. It specifies CATSREGGRKYF.

This clonotype appeared a few times. This chain uses TRBV5-4 with TRBJ1-5; D unclear. V gave up 1 base and J gave up 6 bases, with 11 bases separating them. The germline V gene encodes CDR1 SGHNT and CDR2 YYREEE (reference sequence). The CDR3 is 14 amino acids. The CDR3 reads CASSLYGSGQPQHF. Here the CDR3 DNA reads TGTGCCAGCAGCTTGTACGGGTCCGGTCAGCCCCAGCATTTT.